Given below is one TCR beta chain in context. Its cognate antigen is unknown. The individuals who served as donors were healthy Caucasians living in Russia, aged roughly 6 to 95. This sample was included in a study of blood T cells in healthy people across ages. The use of a sample-barcoded 5' primer and a J-beta primer mix characterized a second PCR of roughly 6 to 12 cycles. TCRdb reprocessed the 5' RACE reads via MiXCR and lists one record per CDR3 protein. The repertoire has hundreds of thousands of distinct CDR3 sequences, 58% of them found once; the top ten carry 20% to 25%. Study-level points and caveats: Getting older went along with TCR beta diversity per million T cells dropping roughly linearly. With donor CMV status unknown, expanded clonotype changes were possibly confounded.

Sequencing used blood. This TCR was recovered from a man aged 30 to 39 in good health.

CDR3 residues: CASSPAPSGYNEQFF. The CDR3 bases are TGTGCCAGCAGCCCAGCCCCTAGCGGCTACAATGAGCAGTTCTTC. The chain recombines TRBV7-3 with TRBJ2-1, with 7 bases that match TRBD2. CDR1 is SGHTA and CDR2 is FQGTGA in the germline V gene. The J segment lost 3 bases and the V segment lost 5 bases, leaving 7 bases of the junction unmatched. The CDR3 is 15 amino acids.